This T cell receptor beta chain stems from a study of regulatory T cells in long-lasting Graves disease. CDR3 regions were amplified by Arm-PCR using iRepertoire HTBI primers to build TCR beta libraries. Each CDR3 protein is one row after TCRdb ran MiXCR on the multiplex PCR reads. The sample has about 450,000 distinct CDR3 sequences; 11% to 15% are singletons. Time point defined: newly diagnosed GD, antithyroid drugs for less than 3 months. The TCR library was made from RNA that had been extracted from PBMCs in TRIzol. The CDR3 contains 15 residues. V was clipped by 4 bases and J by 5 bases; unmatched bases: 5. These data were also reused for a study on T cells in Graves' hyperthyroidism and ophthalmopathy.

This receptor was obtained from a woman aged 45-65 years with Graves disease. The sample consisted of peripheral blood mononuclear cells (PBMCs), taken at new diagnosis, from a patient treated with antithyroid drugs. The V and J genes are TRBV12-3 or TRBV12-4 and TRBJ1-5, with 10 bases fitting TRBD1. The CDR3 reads CASSSGQGEYQPQHF. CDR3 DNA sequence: TGTGCCAGCAGTTCAGGACAGGGGGAGTATCAGCCCCAGCATTTT.